The rows below give T cell receptor beta chains drawn from one sample of a study of T cell repertoires in cytomegalovirus infection. MiXCR was run by TCRdb on the reads, yielding one entry per CDR3 protein. This table holds a few hundred thousand distinct CDR3 sequences, approximately 15% found once. Sequenced input: CD8+ T cells from PBMCs. Source of these receptors: a human donor in good health (CMV status not recorded). Some clones in this sample may be carry-over from other donors' samples. The CDR3 runs from the conserved cysteine through the conserved F or W. Fields, in order: V gene, D gene, clone size, CDR3 length, J gene, CDR3 protein, CDR3 DNA. D genes are given only for firm matches. Size is stated for part of the rows, as once, few or many counts, or as a class when the clone is expanded.

TRBV4-1	TRBD2	.	14	TRBJ2-3	CASSQGAGSGGSYF	TGCGCCAGCAGCCAAGGGGCGGGTAGCGGGGGGTCATATTTT
TRBV14	.	.	18	TRBJ2-3	CASSHDSISEESTDTQYF	TGTGCCAGCAGCCACGATTCGATTAGCGAAGAAAGCACAGATACGCAGTATTTT
TRBV7-9	.	many	13	TRBJ1-2	CASNTPRGEGYTF	TGTGCCAGCAACACCCCCCGAGGGGAAGGCTACACCTTC
TRBV5-6	.	few	13	TRBJ1-2	CASNDMANYGYTF	TGTGCCAGCAACGACATGGCTAACTATGGCTACACCTTC
TRBV12-3/TRBV12-4	TRBD1	few	16	TRBJ2-3	CASSYYRGPPGDTQYF	TGTGCCAGCAGTTACTACAGGGGACCGCCGGGAGATACGCAGTATTTT
TRBV5-4	.	.	11	TRBJ2-5	CASGGGGTQYF	TGTGCCAGCGGGGGAGGTGGGACCCAGTACTTC
TRBV7-9	.	few	12	TRBJ2-2	CASRPGTGELFF	TGTGCCAGCAGGCCCGGAACCGGGGAGCTGTTTTTT
TRBV7-4	.	.	13	TRBJ2-5	CASRAWESETQYF	TGTGCCAGCAGAGCCTGGGAATCGGAGACCCAGTACTTC
TRBV5-6	.	.	14	TRBJ2-7	CASSRGTGYYEQYF	TGTGCCAGCAGCCGGGGGACGGGCTACTACGAGCAGTACTTC
TRBV12-3/TRBV12-4	.	.	12	TRBJ1-5	CASGAPNQPQHF	TGTGCCAGCGGCGCACCTAATCAGCCCCAGCATTTT
TRBV6-8	.	once	15	TRBJ2-5	CASSNPSTYGETQYF	TGTGCCAGCAGTAACCCCTCTACCTATGGGGAGACCCAGTACTTC
TRBV4-3	.	.	15	TRBJ1-2	CASSQDPPLRYGYTF	TGCGCCAGCAGCCAAGATCCCCCCCTTCGGTATGGCTACACCTTC
TRBV7-6	TRBD1	many	16	TRBJ2-2	CASSFSSTGAAGELFF	TGTGCCAGCAGCTTTAGCTCGACAGGGGCAGCCGGGGAGCTGTTTTTT
TRBV7-9	TRBD2	.	15	TRBJ2-5	CASSQLAGGQETQYF	TGTGCCAGCAGCCAATTAGCGGGGGGCCAAGAGACCCAGTACTTC
TRBV7-9	.	many	11	TRBJ1-2	CASSLERAYTF	TGTGCCAGCAGCTTAGAAAGGGCGTACACCTTC
TRBV4-1	.	many	12	TRBJ2-1	CASSHPGNEQFF	TGTGCCAGCAGCCACCCAGGGAATGAGCAGTTCTTC
TRBV7-2	.	many	13	TRBJ1-5	CASSLRFWDPQHF	TGTGCCAGCAGCTTACGTTTTTGGGATCCCCAGCATTTT
TRBV5-4	.	few	14	TRBJ2-7	CASSLSRQGNEQYF	TGTGCCAGCAGTTTATCGAGGCAGGGGAACGAGCAGTACTTC
TRBV7-4	.	few	14	TRBJ2-5	CASSSGQYQETQYF	TGTGCCAGCAGCTCAGGACAGTACCAAGAGACCCAGTACTTC
TRBV6-2/TRBV6-3	.	few	12	TRBJ2-1	CASSWGYNEQFF	TGTGCCAGCAGTTGGGGATACAATGAGCAGTTCTTC
TRBV10-3	.	few	15	TRBJ1-5	CAISEFRQRNQPQHF	TGTGCCATCAGTGAGTTTCGACAACGCAATCAGCCCCAGCATTTT
TRBV20-1	TRBD1	.	13	TRBJ2-3	CSAQGENTDTQYF	TGCAGTGCACAGGGGGAAAACACAGATACGCAGTATTTT
TRBV5-4	.	.	15	TRBJ2-4	CASSLYGGPQNIQYF	TGTGCCAGCAGCTTGTATGGTGGACCCCAAAACATTCAGTACTTC
TRBV9	TRBD1	once	14	TRBJ2-7	CASSAGTAQLEQYF	TGTGCCAGCAGCGCCGGGACAGCCCAACTAGAGCAGTACTTC
TRBV7-6	.	.	14	TRBJ2-7	CASSLEASTYEQYF	TGTGCCAGCAGCTTAGAGGCCAGTACCTACGAGCAGTACTTC
TRBV2	TRBD1	.	14	TRBJ2-2	CASTDRGVTGELFF	TGTGCCAGCACCGACAGGGGGGTCACCGGGGAGCTGTTTTTT
TRBV6-2/TRBV6-3	TRBD2	few	15	TRBJ2-5	CASSYIGGSQETQYF	TGTGCCAGCAGTTACATTGGCGGGAGCCAAGAGACCCAGTACTTC
TRBV6-1	TRBD2	many	16	TRBJ2-3	CASRRGPSGLADTQYF	TGTGCCAGCAGAAGAGGGCCTAGCGGGCTCGCTGATACGCAGTATTTT
TRBV2	.	many	14	TRBJ1-1	CASSDVRANTEAFF	TGTGCCAGCAGTGATGTCAGGGCGAACACTGAAGCTTTCTTT